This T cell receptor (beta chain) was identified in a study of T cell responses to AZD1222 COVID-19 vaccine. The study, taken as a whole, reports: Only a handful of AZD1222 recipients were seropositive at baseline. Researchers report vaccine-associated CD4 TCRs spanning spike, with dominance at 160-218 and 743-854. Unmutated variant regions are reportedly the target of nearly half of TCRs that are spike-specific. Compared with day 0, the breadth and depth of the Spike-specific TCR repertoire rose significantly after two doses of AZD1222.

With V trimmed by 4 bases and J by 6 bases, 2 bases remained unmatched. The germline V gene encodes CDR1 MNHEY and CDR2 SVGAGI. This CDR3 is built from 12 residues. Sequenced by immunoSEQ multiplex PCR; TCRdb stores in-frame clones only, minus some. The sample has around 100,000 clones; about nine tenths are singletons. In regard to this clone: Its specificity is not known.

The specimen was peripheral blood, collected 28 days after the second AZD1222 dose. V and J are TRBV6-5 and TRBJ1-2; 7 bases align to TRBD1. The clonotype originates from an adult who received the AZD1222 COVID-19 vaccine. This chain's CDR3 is CASSLTGDGYTF. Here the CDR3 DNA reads TGTGCCAGCAGTTTAACAGGGGATGGCTACACCTTC.